Following are 30 T cell receptor beta chains from one sample sequenced in a study of CD8 T cells in ankylosing spondylitis. TCRdb recomputed calls from the 5' RACE reads with MiXCR, one row per CDR3 protein. The sample has about 250,000 distinct CDR3 sequences, about 24% seen once. The source material was blood, either unsorted or a sorted T cell fraction (not recorded which). The receptors come from a male donor with ankylosing spondylitis or in good health (not recorded which).

Many counts were recorded for this clonotype. The CDR3 end shows no conserved phenylalanine or tryptophan, and so a read error is likely. V usage is TRBV5-1 and J usage is TRBJ2-1, with D perhaps TRBD1 (6 bases). Germline V gives CDR1 SGHRS, CDR2 YFSETQ. The CDR3 covers 15 residues. Trimming pared 2 bases from V and 1 base from J, leaving 10 bases between. CDR3 sequence reads: CASSFQGRSYNEQFL. CDR3 bases: TGCGCCAGCAGCTTTCAGGGGCGATCCTACAATGAGCAGTTCCTC.

The chain uses TRBV28 and TRBJ2-7, with 8 bases aligning to TRBD1. The CDR3 is made up of 15 amino acids. Germline V gene sequence: CDR1 MDHEN, CDR2 SYDVKM. J was trimmed by 5 bases and V by 7 bases; bases with no gene match: 13. For the CDR3, the DNA is TGTGCCAGCAAACACCCAGGGGGCTCACCCGACGAGCAGTACTTC. The encoded protein is CASKHPGGSPDEQYF.

This clonotype was counted at least ten times. The rearrangement uses TRBV29-1 and TRBJ2-7; TRBD2 is a possible D gene (6 bases). Trimming removed 5 bases at V and 3 bases at J, with 11 bases between. Germline V CDR1 and CDR2: SQVTM, ANQGSEA. This CDR3 is 12 amino acids long. In nucleotides, the CDR3 is TGCAGCGTTCTGACGGGAGACTACGAGCAGTACTTC. Translating it yields CSVLTGDYEQYF.

Only a few counts were recorded for this clonotype. The chain couples TRBV20-1 to TRBJ1-2; possibly TRBD1 for D (6 bases). Between the trimmed V and J ends, which lost 3 bases and 5 bases, there was a span of 13 bases. The CDR3 consists of 13 residues. Germline V CDR1 and CDR2: DFQATT, SNEGSKA (reference sequence). In nucleotides, the CDR3 is TGCAGTGCTAGCTCCAGGGGTGGATATGGCTACACCTTC. This encodes CSASSRGGYGYTF.

The chain combines TRBV5-6 with TRBJ2-1; 7 bases align to TRBD2. The CDR3 loop spans 13 amino acids. Per the germline V gene, CDR1 is SGHDT and CDR2 is YYEEEE. J lost 15 bases, V lost 4 bases, and 13 bases had no gene match. The CDR3 coding sequence is TGTGCCAGCAGCCCACCCACTAGCGCGGTGTGGTTCTTC. Its protein product is CASSPPTSAVWFF.

Details on this clonotype: Because it lacks the conserved phenylalanine or tryptophan at the end, this CDR3 is likely a read error. V is TRBV20-1 and J is TRBJ2-7; TRBD1 aligns across 9 bases. Germline assignment: CDR1 DFQATT and CDR2 SNEGSKA (reference sequence). The CDR3 is 13 residues long. With V trimmed by 5 bases and J by 3 bases, 5 bases remained unmatched. CDR3 in DNA: TGCAGTGCTCTAGACAGGGGGGGCTACGAGCAGTACTCC. Translation: CSALDRGGYEQYS.

The gene calls are TRBV14 and TRBJ1-6, with a possible D match to TRBD1 (5 bases). Trimming stripped 4 bases from V and 10 bases from J, with 11 bases between. The CDR3 consists of 13 residues. The germline V gene has CDR1 SGHDN and CDR2 FVKESK. DNA of the CDR3: TGTGCCAGCAGCCGGGACGTTTACTCACCCCTCCACTTT. Translated: CASSRDVYSPLHF.

This clonotype was recorded a few times. The chain employs TRBV20-1 and TRBJ2-1; TRBD2 matches at 7 bases. The V and J ends lost 6 bases and 5 bases, in that order; junction bases with no gene match: 13. The germline V gene has CDR1 DFQATT and CDR2 SNEGSKA (reference sequence). The CDR3 is 15 residues long. The CDR3: CSAPLGLADHNEQFF. The CDR3 DNA sequence: TGCAGTGCCCCACTGGGGCTAGCGGACCACAATGAGCAGTTCTTC.

This clonotype was recorded many times. CDR3: CASSLEVVTDTQYF. In DNA form, the CDR3 reads TGTGCCAGCAGCTTAGAGGTCGTCACAGATACGCAGTATTTT. This chain uses TRBV7-8 with TRBJ2-3; D is unclear. Deletions cut 1 base from V and 2 bases from J, with 7 bases between. CDR3 length: 14 residues. Germline values: CDR1 SGHVS, CDR2 FQNEAQ.

Ten or more counts support this clonotype. The chain joins TRBV27 to TRBJ1-5; unclear D gene. The ends were cut back, 5 bases at V and 0 bases at J, with 5 bases in the middle. The CDR3 consists of 13 residues. CDR1 is MNHEY and CDR2 is SMNVEV in the germline V gene (reference sequence). The CDR3 bases are TGTGCCAGCAGTACAAGTAGCAATCAGCCCCAGCATTTT. Encoded protein: CASSTSSNQPQHF.

V usage is TRBV9 and J usage is TRBJ2-1, with D possibly matching TRBD1 (6 bases). Germline V gene lookup returns CDR1 SGDLS and CDR2 YYNGEE. V was pared by 0 bases and J by 0 bases, with 7 bases between. CDR3 size: 15 residues. The CDR3 here is CASSVGGLSYNEQFF. DNA of the CDR3: TGTGCCAGCAGCGTAGGGGGGCTCTCCTACAATGAGCAGTTCTTC.

This clonotype came up many times. The gene calls are TRBV11-2 and TRBJ2-1; no definite D call. CDR1 is SGHAT and CDR2 is FQNNGV in the germline V gene. V lost 2 bases, J lost 3 bases, and 5 bases lay in between. This CDR3 spans 13 amino acids. The CDR3 sequence is CASSLIRYNEQFF. The CDR3 nucleotides are TGTGCCAGCAGCTTAATCCGCTACAATGAGCAGTTCTTC.

The chain couples TRBV20-1 to TRBJ1-1, with a tentative D call TRBD1 (6 bases). V was trimmed by 1 base and J by 0 bases, leaving 9 bases between them. CDR1 and CDR2 (germline): DFQATT, SNEGSKA (reference sequence). This CDR3 comprises 14 residues. The CDR3 DNA follows: TGCAGTGCTAGAGTGGGGGGCCTGAACACTGAAGCTTTCTTT. It translates to CSARVGGLNTEAFF.

This clonotype was detected ten times or more. The junction does not match germline at one end; this may be a read error. The rearrangement joins TRBV20-1 to TRBJ1-5; no clear D gene. Per the germline V gene, CDR1 is DFQATT and CDR2 is SNEGSKA (reference sequence). The CDR3 runs 15 residues. The CDR3 reads CSAGERFLSNQSQHF. The DNA of the CDR3 is TGCAGTGCTGGCGAGCGGTTTTTGAGCAATCAGTCCCAGCATTTT.

This clonotype has at least ten counts. The V call is TRBV20-1, the J call TRBJ2-3; the D gene is possibly TRBD1 (6 bases). Per the germline V gene, CDR1 is DFQATT and CDR2 is SNEGSKA (reference sequence). CDR3 size: 14 residues. V lost 5 bases, J lost 6 bases, and 18 bases lay in between. CDR3 in amino acids: CSACCTGLEDTQYF. CDR3 in DNA: TGCAGTGCTTGCTGCACAGGGCTAGAGGATACGCAGTATTTT.

Only a few counts were recorded for this clonotype. The CDR3 is CSAEFTGEETQYF. The CDR3 nucleotides read TGCAGTGCCGAATTCACAGGGGAAGAGACCCAGTACTTC. The V gene is TRBV20-1, the J gene TRBJ2-5; 7 bases line up with TRBD1. Germline V lookup: CDR1 DFQATT, CDR2 SNEGSKA (reference sequence). This CDR3 comprises 13 residues. After removal of 6 bases from V and 3 bases from J, the junction contained 7 bases not matched to a gene.

Many counts were recorded for this clonotype. This chain joins TRBV4-1 and TRBJ2-3, with unresolved D. Germline V CDR1 and CDR2: MGHRA, YSYEKL. This CDR3 spans 13 amino acids. V was shortened by 1 base and J by 6 bases, with 8 bases between the two germline ends. This chain's CDR3 is CASSQGQLDTQYF. CDR3 coding DNA: TGCGCCAGCAGCCAAGGGCAGTTGGATACGCAGTATTTT.

J is TRBJ2-5 and V is TRBV5-4; 8 nucleotides agree with TRBD1. The CDR3 is made up of 14 amino acids. Losses at the gene ends were 4 bases for V and 4 bases for J; bases not matched to a gene: 6. Germline V CDR1 and CDR2: SGHNT, YYREEE (reference sequence). The CDR3 sequence: CASSPSRGPETQYF. CDR3 sequence (DNA): TGTGCCAGCAGCCCCAGCAGGGGGCCAGAGACCCAGTACTTC.

This clonotype was seen at least ten times. The chain has TRBV20-1 and TRBJ2-3; tentative D call: TRBD2 (6 bases). Germline V CDR1 and CDR2: DFQATT, SNEGSKA (reference sequence). V was cut by 4 bases and J by 0 bases, with 11 bases left in between. The CDR3 sequence is 14 residues long. Here the CDR3 reads CSAILAVSTDTQYF. CDR3 nucleotide sequence: TGCAGTGCTATATTAGCGGTTAGCACAGATACGCAGTATTTT.

This clonotype has a handful of counts. This sequence joins TRBV20-1 and TRBJ2-2, with D hard to call. Germline assignment: CDR1 DFQATT and CDR2 SNEGSKA (reference sequence). The CDR3 consists of 14 residues. V was shortened by 6 bases and J by 2 bases, with 13 bases between the two germline ends. The CDR3 sequence: CSANGPVNTGELFF. DNA for the CDR3: TGCAGTGCCAATGGACCAGTTAACACCGGGGAGCTGTTTTTT.

This clonotype was observed a few times. The chain joins TRBV10-2 to TRBJ1-2; no clear D gene. The CDR3 has 12 residues. V lost 4 bases to trimming and J lost 6 bases, with 9 bases between them. CDR1 is WSHSY and CDR2 is SAAADI in the germline V gene. The CDR3 sequence is CASSAGGDGYTF. The CDR3, as DNA: TGCGCCAGCAGTGCGGGCGGCGATGGCTACACCTTC.

This rearrangement joins TRBV20-1 to TRBJ2-4; TRBD2 agrees at 12 bases. Germline values: CDR1 DFQATT, CDR2 SNEGSKA (reference sequence). The CDR3 length is 19 residues. J lost 0 bases, V lost 5 bases, and 14 bases had no gene match. The CDR3 is CSAAGTSGPRTLAKNIQYF. The CDR3 nucleotides are TGCAGTGCTGCTGGGACTAGCGGGCCGCGGACCTTAGCCAAAAACATTCAGTACTTC.

The J gene is TRBJ2-5, the V gene TRBV5-5, with D perhaps given as TRBD1 or TRBD2 (6 bases each). Germline V lookup: CDR1 SGHKS, CDR2 YYEKEE (reference sequence). This CDR3 is built from 15 residues. V was clipped by 4 bases and J by 6 bases, with 19 bases between them. CDR3 residues: CASSRPLQGGKTQYF. Written as DNA, the CDR3 is TGTGCCAGCAGCCGGCCCCTACAGGGAGGAAAGACCCAGTACTTC.

This clonotype showed up just a few times. The chain employs TRBV20-1 and TRBJ2-2, with D unresolved. The germline V gene has CDR1 DFQATT and CDR2 SNEGSKA (reference sequence). The CDR3 runs to 14 residues. In nucleotides, the CDR3 is TGCAGCCTGCTAGTAATGTCGAACACCGGGGAGCTGTTTTTT. It yields the protein CSLLVMSNTGELFF.

This clonotype occurred many times. This sequence joins TRBV4-1 and TRBJ2-4; 11 bases are shared with TRBD1. Germline CDR1 and CDR2: MGHRA and YSYEKL. Trimming took 4 bases from V and 6 from J; bases not matched to a gene: 2. The CDR3 is 14 residues long. The CDR3 bases are TGCGCCAGCAGCCTCGGACAGGGGGCAAACATTCAGTACTTC. Amino acids: CASSLGQGANIQYF.

At least ten counts were recorded for this clonotype. The genes are TRBV5-1 and TRBJ2-3; TRBD1 agrees at 8 bases. This CDR3 spans 13 amino acids. The V gene's germline CDR1 is SGHRS and CDR2 YFSETQ. The J segment lost 6 bases and the V segment lost 4 bases, leaving 4 bases of the junction unmatched. CDR3 residues: CASSLDRADTQYF. The DNA of the CDR3 is TGCGCCAGCAGCCTGGACAGGGCCGATACGCAGTATTTT.

The chain employs TRBV12-3 or TRBV12-4 and TRBJ2-7; 8 bases agree with TRBD2. The V gene end was trimmed by 3 bases and the J gene end by 6 bases; junction bases not matched to a gene: 7. The CDR3 sequence is 14 residues long. CDR3 protein: CASSFRYGTSEQYF. The DNA of the CDR3 is TGTGCCAGCAGTTTTCGTTATGGGACTAGCGAGCAGTACTTC.

The V and J genes are TRBV5-1 and TRBJ2-5; 7 bases fit TRBD1. Trimming cost V 0 bases and J 2 bases; bases outside gene matches: 7. Germline CDR1 SGHRS, CDR2 YFSETQ. This CDR3 has 16 amino acids. CDR3 protein: CASSLEGRGLQETQYF. The CDR3 DNA follows: TGCGCCAGCAGCTTGGAGGGCAGGGGGTTGCAAGAGACCCAGTACTTC.

This clonotype was observed many times. This rearrangement joins TRBV20-1 to TRBJ2-1; TRBD2 matches 9 bases. This CDR3 region has 16 residues. Germline V gene data show CDR1 as DFQATT and CDR2 as SNEGSKA (reference sequence). J lost 4 bases, V lost 6 bases, and 13 bases had no gene match. The CDR3 loop is CSAITPGAGGYNEQFF. In DNA form, the CDR3 reads TGCAGTGCAATCACCCCGGGAGCGGGGGGTTACAATGAGCAGTTCTTC.

This clonotype was found many times. This chain links TRBV11-2 with TRBJ2-3; possible D gene TRBD2, 6 bases. Trimming removed 0 bases from V and 4 bases from J, with 11 bases in between. Looked up from germline, CDR1 is SGHAT and CDR2 is FQNNGV. There are 15 residues in the CDR3. The CDR3 protein is CASSLETSSADTQYF. The DNA for the CDR3 is TGTGCCAGCAGCTTAGAGACTAGTTCAGCAGATACGCAGTATTTT.